These 31 T cell receptor beta chains were all obtained from the same sample, sequenced in a study of cytomegalovirus exposure and HLA in healthy donors (dated by TCRdb to 2017 to 2019). Libraries were built with the immunoSEQ multiplex PCR assay. The multiplex PCR relied on a mix of 60 forward primers for TCR Vbeta segments and 13 reverse primers for TCR Jbeta segments. TCRdb mirrors the immuneACCESS table, restricted to in-frame sequences. Some clones are absent from its copies; in checked studies, under half trace to an unresolved V gene, and the reason for the others is unknown. The sample yields some 210,000 clones; 78% were counted once. Of the sample, less than 4.5% is held by the ten largest clones. Source material: PBMCs. These receptor sequences come from a male donor in good health and CMV-seronegative.

The J gene is TRBJ2-1, the V gene TRBV19; 8 nucleotides line up with TRBD2. The V and J ends lost 6 bases and 6 bases, in that order; junction bases with no gene match: 10. The V gene's germline CDR1 is LNHDA and CDR2 SQIVND (reference sequence). The CDR3 is 15 residues long. In DNA, the CDR3 is TGTGCCAGTAGACCGGGGGGGAGTCGGGTCAATGAGCAGTTCTTC. Amino acids: CASRPGGSRVNEQFF.

CDR3 DNA: TGCGCCAGCAGTGGACTAGGAGGCGACACTGAAGCTTTCTTT. This gives the protein CASSGLGGDTEAFF. V gene TRBV10-2 combines with J gene TRBJ1-1; D uncertain. Germline V lookup: CDR1 WSHSY, CDR2 SAAADI. Trimming shortened V by 4 bases and J by 3 bases, and 12 bases separated the two germline ends. CDR3 length equals 14 residues.

The genes are TRBV10-3 and TRBJ2-7; 11 bases are shared with TRBD1. Germline CDR1 reads ENHRY; CDR2 reads SYGVKD. J gave up 7 bases and V 3 bases, and 5 bases lay outside the gene matches. This CDR3 spans 14 amino acids. The CDR3 nucleotides are TGTGCCATCAGTGATGGACAGGGGGCATGGGAGCAGTACTTC. It is translated as CAISDGQGAWEQYF.

The chain joins TRBV18 to TRBJ2-3, with TRBD1 as a possible D gene (6 bases). The CDR3 has 16 amino acids. Germline V gives CDR1 KGHSH, CDR2 LQKENI. V was shortened by 1 base and J by 0 bases, with 11 bases between the two germline ends. CDR3 sequence: CASSPQAQGSTDTQYF. CDR3 coding DNA: TGTGCCAGCTCACCACAAGCACAGGGTAGCACAGATACGCAGTATTTT.

The CDR3, as DNA: TGTGCCACCAGCGAGGCTGGGCGGGGGCAGCCCCAGCATTTT. Its translation: CATSEAGRGQPQHF. This chain uses TRBV15 with TRBJ1-5, with D possibly being TRBD1 (5 bases). The CDR3 is 14 residues long. Germline lookup yields CDR1 LNHNV and CDR2 YYDKDF (reference sequence). Trimming left V 5 bases short and J 7 bases short, with 15 bases between.

The rearrangement uses TRBV7-9 and TRBJ2-7; 9 bases line up with TRBD1. Unmatched junction bases numbered 10, after V lost 4 bases and J lost 6 bases. In germline, CDR1 is SEHNR, CDR2 FQNEAQ (reference sequence). The CDR3 length is 15 residues. CDR3 sequence reads: CASSSPGTGRSEQYF. CDR3 sequence (DNA): TGTGCCAGCAGCTCCCCCGGGACAGGGCGTAGCGAGCAGTACTTC. Filled out from reference TRBV7-9 and TRBJ2-7, the complete variable domain reads DTGVSQNPRHKITKRGQNVTFRCDPISEHNRLYWYRQTLGQGPEFLTYFQNEAQLEKSRLLSDRFSAERPKGSFSTLEIQRTEQGDSAMYLCASSSPGTGRSEQYFGPGTRLTVT.

The chain has TRBV6-4 and TRBJ1-1, with a tentative D call TRBD1 (6 bases). This CDR3 contains 13 residues. In germline, CDR1 is MRHNA, CDR2 SNTAGT. V shed 6 bases and J shed 8 bases, with 16 bases lying between them. Written as DNA, the CDR3 is TGTGCCAGCAGACTTACAGGGACGGGAGAAGCTTTCTTT. Amino acid sequence: CASRLTGTGEAFF.

This chain joins TRBV10-2 and TRBJ2-4; 8 bases are shared with TRBD1. J was trimmed by 0 bases and V by 3 bases; bases with no gene match: 7. There are 17 residues in the CDR3. Germline V gives CDR1 WSHSY, CDR2 SAAADI. In DNA form, the CDR3 reads TGCGCCAGCAGTGAAGCAGGGGGCCTACTAGCCAAAAACATTCAGTACTTC. Its protein product is CASSEAGGLLAKNIQYF.

J is TRBJ2-3 and V is TRBV9; D is ambiguous. The CDR3 runs 14 residues. With 0 bases removed from V and 3 bases from J, the gap between germline ends came to 8 bases. Germline assignment: CDR1 SGDLS and CDR2 YYNGEE. CDR3: CASSVDPGTDTQYF. The DNA of the CDR3 is TGTGCCAGCAGCGTAGATCCGGGTACAGATACGCAGTATTTT.

As to this clone: A read error may produce the germline difference seen at one junction end. The J gene is TRBJ2-7, the V gene TRBV19; the match to TRBD2 covers 14 bases. CDR3 size: 15 residues. From germline, CDR1 is LNHDA and CDR2 SQIVND (reference sequence). In DNA form, the CDR3 reads TGTGCCAGTAGTACCAGGACTAGCGGGAGGAAAGAGCAGTGCTTC. It encodes CASSTRTSGRKEQCF.

V and J are TRBV9 and TRBJ2-7; possibly TRBD2 for D (5 bases). Germline V gives CDR1 SGDLS, CDR2 YYNGEE. The ends were cut back, 2 bases at V and 2 bases at J, with 14 bases in the middle. The CDR3 runs to 15 residues. For the CDR3, the DNA is TGTGCCAGCAGCGTTGACGGGGAACATACCTACGAGCAGTACTTC. This gives the protein CASSVDGEHTYEQYF.

The chain carries TRBV29-1 and TRBJ1-5; D ambiguous. V shed 4 bases and J shed 4 bases, with 8 bases lying between them. The CDR3 has 12 residues. CDR1 SQVTM and CDR2 ANQGSEA come from the germline V gene. CDR3 sequence (DNA): TGCAGCGTTGTCGCGGGGAATCAGCCCCAGCATTTT. Translation: CSVVAGNQPQHF.

This clone was observed a single time. This chain connects TRBV6-1 to TRBJ1-1, with TRBD1 matching 7 bases. This CDR3 is 12 amino acids long. J lost 8 bases, V lost 8 bases, and 8 bases had no gene match. Germline V gene sequence: CDR1 MNHNS, CDR2 SASEGT. CDR3 sequence: CASGWAGGEAFF. In nucleotides, the CDR3 is TGTGCCAGCGGTTGGGCAGGGGGAGAAGCTTTCTTT.

This clone was counted a single time. A read error may produce the germline difference seen at one junction end. The chain couples TRBV28 to TRBJ1-2; 7 positions match TRBD1. The CDR3 totals 16 residues. Per the germline V gene, CDR1 is MDHEN and CDR2 is SYDVKM. The CDR3 DNA sequence: TGTGCCAGCACCCCCATACAGGGGAAGGGTAACTATGGCCACACCTTC. Translated, it gives CASTPIQGKGNYGHTF.

A word on this clone: Additional DNA sequences in this sample encode the identical CDR3. The chain is built from TRBV29-1 and TRBJ1-1; D remains ambiguous. Germline V lookup: CDR1 SQVTM, CDR2 ANQGSEA. Trimming left V 1 base short and J 1 base short, with 4 bases between. This CDR3 is 12 amino acids long. The CDR3 sequence is CSVEGGNTEAFF. CDR3 nucleotides: TGCAGCGTTGAAGGAGGGAACACTGAAGCTTTCTTT.

The chain carries TRBV6-1 and TRBJ2-7, with D possibly being TRBD2 (5 bases). V shed 2 bases and J shed 6 bases, with 20 bases lying between them. The germline CDR1 and CDR2 sequences are MNHNS and SASEGT. This CDR3 contains 16 residues. CDR3 loop: CASSESALAPPPEQYF. The CDR3 coding sequence is TGTGCCAGCAGTGAATCGGCGCTAGCCCCACCCCCCGAGCAGTACTTC.

This clone was detected a few times. J is TRBJ2-6 and V is TRBV7-9, with D possibly being TRBD2 (6 bases). V shed 0 bases and J shed 4 bases, with 7 bases lying between them. The CDR3 sequence is 15 residues long. Per germline, CDR1 SEHNR and CDR2 FQNEAQ (reference sequence). The CDR3 sequence: CASSLAGRGANVLTF. The DNA of the CDR3 is TGTGCCAGCAGCTTAGCAGGGAGGGGGGCCAACGTCCTGACTTTC.

This chain uses TRBV10-3 with TRBJ2-5, with TRBD1 matching over 8 bases. This CDR3 region has 15 residues. Losses at the gene ends were 3 bases for V and 5 bases for J; bases not matched to a gene: 8. Germline values: CDR1 ENHRY, CDR2 SYGVKD. The CDR3 coding sequence is TGTGCCATCAGTGATAGGGACAGGTTGGTGGAGACCCAGTACTTC. Residues: CAISDRDRLVETQYF.

The chain employs TRBV5-1 and TRBJ2-5; 9 positions match TRBD1. Germline V lookup: CDR1 SGHRS, CDR2 YFSETQ. The CDR3 is 16 residues long. Losses at the gene ends were 3 bases for V and 4 bases for J; bases not matched to a gene: 10. The CDR3 sequence: CASSYTQQGAGETQYF. The CDR3 DNA is TGCGCCAGCAGCTATACCCAACAGGGGGCTGGAGAGACCCAGTACTTC.

J is TRBJ2-4 and V is TRBV11-2; TRBD2 might be the D (5 bases). Germline V gene sequence: CDR1 SGHAT, CDR2 FQNNGV. The CDR3 contains 15 residues. Trimming cost V 8 bases and J 0 bases, with 14 bases left between them. CDR3 nucleotides: TGTGCCAGCGGAGGTCTTCCGATAGCCAAAAACATTCAGTACTTC. Protein sequence: CASGGLPIAKNIQYF. Filled out from reference TRBV11-2 and TRBJ2-4, the complete variable domain reads EAGVAQSPRYKIIEKRQSVAFWCNPISGHATLYWYQQILGQGPKLLIQFQNNGVVDDSQLPKDRFSAERLKGVDSTLKIQPAKLEDSAVYLCASGGLPIAKNIQYFGAGTRLSVL.

This clone came up a few times. The chain uses TRBV9 and TRBJ2-7, with a weak D call TRBD2 (6 bases). V shed 0 bases and J shed 2 bases, with 15 bases lying between them. The CDR3 runs 16 residues. Germline CDR1 reads SGDLS; CDR2 reads YYNGEE. In nucleotides, the CDR3 is TGTGCCAGCAGCGTAGGCCACAGTAGCGGCCCCTACGAGCAGTACTTC. Residues: CASSVGHSSGPYEQYF.

This clone was recorded a few times. The V and J genes are TRBV5-1 and TRBJ1-2; 7 bases line up with TRBD1. V shed 0 bases and J 13 bases; nucleotides not matched to a gene: 12. CDR3 length equals 14 residues. Looked up from germline, CDR1 is SGHRS and CDR2 is YFSETQ. CDR3: CASSLEQGPSEATF. Written as DNA, the CDR3 is TGCGCCAGCAGCTTGGAACAGGGGCCGTCCGAAGCCACCTTC.

This rearrangement joins TRBV7-2 to TRBJ2-5, with D possibly matching TRBD1 (5 bases). The germline gives CDR1 SGHTA, CDR2 FQGNSA. The CDR3 length is 14 residues. V lost 2 bases and J lost 5, with 12 bases in between. CDR3 in amino acids: CASSLKGRWETQYF. The CDR3 nucleotides read TGTGCCAGCAGCTTAAAGGGGCGGTGGGAGACCCAGTACTTC. Using reference TRBV7-2 and TRBJ2-5 for the parts outside the CDR3, the full variable domain is GAGVSQSPSNKVTEKGKDVELRCDPISGHTALYWYRQSLGQGLEFLIYFQGNSAPDKSGLPSDRFSAERTGGSVSTLTIQRTQQEDSAVYLCASSLKGRWETQYFGPGTRLLVL.

V and J are TRBV11-3 and TRBJ1-5; TRBD1 matches 8 bases. This CDR3 has 17 amino acids. V shed 1 base, J shed 3 bases, and the junction held 8 bases outside the gene matches. From germline, CDR1 is SGHNT and CDR2 YENEEA. DNA for the CDR3: TGTGCCAGCAGCTTAGGTTGGACAGGGTATCACAATCAGCCCCAGCATTTT. Amino acids: CASSLGWTGYHNQPQHF.

This chain uses TRBV7-8 with TRBJ2-1, with a possible D match to TRBD2 (6 bases). In germline, CDR1 is SGHVS, CDR2 FQNEAQ. The V and J ends lost 5 bases and 7 bases respectively, with 18 bases between them. This CDR3 spans 15 amino acids. The CDR3 nucleotides read TGTGCCAGCAGCAAAAGCCGGGACTCGCGAAATGAGCAGTTCTTC. It yields the protein CASSKSRDSRNEQFF.

This clone has only one observation. The chain has TRBV4-1 and TRBJ2-2, with TRBD2 identical over 10 bases. Germline loops: CDR1 MGHRA, CDR2 YSYEKL. Trimming removed 1 base from V and 6 bases from J; junction bases left unmatched: 11. The CDR3 totals 18 residues. CDR3 DNA: TGCGCCAGCAGCCAAGTAGGGGTAGGGACTAGCGACTCCGGGGAGCTGTTTTTT. Translated: CASSQVGVGTSDSGELFF.

With regard to this clone: The junction shows a germline mismatch at one end, possibly a read error. V usage is TRBV14 and J usage is TRBJ2-7; TRBD2 matches 8 bases. The CDR3 is 13 residues long. Looked up from germline, CDR1 is SGHDN and CDR2 is FVKESK. The CDR3 protein is CASSPREGRAAHF. In DNA form, the CDR3 reads TGTGCCAGCAGCCCACGGGAGGGGAGGGCCGCACACTTC. Full variable domain (missing parts from reference TRBV14 and TRBJ2-7): EAGVTQFPSHSVIEKGQTVTLRCDPISGHDNLYWYRRVMGKEIKFLLHFVKESKQDESGMPNNRFLAERTGGTYSTLKVQPAELEDSGVYFCASSPREGRAAHFGPGTRLTVT.

V gene TRBV6-4 combines with J gene TRBJ2-5; 7 bases match TRBD1. The CDR3 sequence is 15 residues long. With V trimmed by 6 bases and J by 3 bases, 10 bases remained unmatched. Germline V gene data show CDR1 as MRHNA and CDR2 as SNTAGT. The CDR3 is CASSAGRDSEETQYF. The CDR3 DNA sequence: TGTGCCAGCAGCGCCGGTCGGGACAGCGAAGAGACCCAGTACTTC.

The V gene is TRBV14, the J gene TRBJ2-1; 10 bases line up with TRBD2. The CDR3 totals 18 residues. J gave up 8 bases and V 1 base, and 14 bases lay outside the gene matches. The germline CDR1 and CDR2 sequences are SGHDN and FVKESK. In DNA form, the CDR3 reads TGTGCCAGCAGCCAAGGGAGGTCCGGGACTAGCGCCGGCCATGAGCAGTTCTTC. It specifies CASSQGRSGTSAGHEQFF.

The rearrangement joins TRBV28 to TRBJ2-7, with 11 bases that match TRBD2. Trimming took 6 bases from V and 4 from J; bases not matched to a gene: 8. CDR1 is MDHEN, CDR2 SYDVKM, per germline. The CDR3 runs to 15 residues. The CDR3 DNA sequence: TGTGCCAGCAGGGCCCCGGGACTAGCGGATTACGAGCAGTACTTC. This encodes CASRAPGLADYEQYF.

As DNA, the CDR3 is TGTGCCAGCTCGCACTTACGGGGATTCACCTACGAGCAGTACTTC. Its protein product is CASSHLRGFTYEQYF. V and J are TRBV18 and TRBJ2-7; D might be TRBD2 (5 bases). The CDR3 is made up of 15 amino acids. Germline-derived CDR1 and CDR2 are KGHSH and LQKENI. Trimming removed 6 bases from V and 2 bases from J, with 17 bases in between.